This T cell receptor beta chain came from a study of beta chain features in type 1 diabetes. Of note for this clone: The antigen is not known.

The CDR3 is made up of 14 amino acids. Looked up from germline, CDR1 is SGDLS and CDR2 is YYNGEE. V gave up 4 bases and J gave up 6 bases, with 14 bases separating them. TCRB transcripts that were expressed got sequenced, as all of the isolated RNA had been reverse transcribed. TCRdb's table, derived via immunoSEQ multiplex PCR, lists solely in-frame clones and lacks some. The sample contains 300,000 to 400,000 clones, less than 15% of which appear only once. Regarding the study as a whole: The study left unresolved whether HLA type influences TCRB rearrangement. Insertion counts at VDJ junctions were lower in type 1 diabetes patients, who also showed more deletions there. Among patients, naive, central memory and Treg TCRB repertoires appeared more similar than among healthy donors. Shorter TCRB CDR3s, moderately but significantly so, were found in Type 1 diabetes patients in all four CD4+ subsets.

The chain has TRBV9 and TRBJ1-5, with D possibly TRBD1 on 6 matching bases. Sequencing input: naive CD4+ T cells from blood. This receptor was taken from a young woman with type 1 diabetes. CDR3 sequence: CASSPGQRGQPQHF. The CDR3 region has the DNA TGTGCCAGCAGCCCAGGACAGAGGGGTCAGCCCCAGCATTTT.